This record concerns one T cell receptor (beta chain) sequence. This record belongs to a study of T cell clones after liver transplantation. About the research overall: Pre-transplant mixed lymphocyte reactions yielded third-party-reactive TCRbeta sequences as comparators for graft-donor-reactive sequences.

The method was immunoSEQ multiplex PCR; TCRdb's version includes in-frame clones alone and lacks a portion of them. Among more than 100,000 clones, about 81% were seen once, and the ten largest hold around 2.9%. The CDR3 is made up of 11 amino acids. Trimming took 5 bases from V and 9 from J, leaving 11 bases between them. The germline V gene has CDR1 SGHRS and CDR2 YFSETQ. V gene TRBV5-1 combines with J gene TRBJ1-2; a weak D match, TRBD1 (6 bases). The source was CD4+ T cells from blood, collected approximately 50 months after liver transplant. The clonotype comes from a human patient who received a liver transplant. T cells may partly derive from the graft donor. This chain's CDR3 is CASSSRDSYTF. The CDR3 DNA reads as TGCGCCAGCAGTTCCCGGGACAGCTACACCTTC.